One sample yielded the 22 T cell receptor beta chains listed below, sequenced in a study of blood T cells in healthy people across ages. A J-beta primer mix and a sample-barcoded 5' primer were used in a second PCR of roughly 7 to 12 cycles. Each CDR3 protein is one row after TCRdb ran MiXCR on the 5' RACE reads. This table has about 900,000 distinct CDR3 sequences, about 44% appearing once. The sequencing sample was made of blood. Receptors originate from a man younger than 45 in good health.

The V call is TRBV4-2, the J call TRBJ1-6; 10 bases are shared with TRBD1. With V trimmed by 5 bases and J by 7 bases, 8 bases remained unmatched. Germline CDR1 and CDR2: LGHNA and YNFKEQ. CDR3 size: 16 residues. CDR3 bases: TGTGCCAGCAGCGCAGAGACAGGGGGCGAAAATTCACCCCTCCACTTT. This codes for CASSAETGGENSPLHF.

V and J are TRBV18 and TRBJ1-1, with 7 nucleotides matching TRBD1. This CDR3 contains 16 residues. The germline V gene has CDR1 KGHSH and CDR2 LQKENI. The ends lost 3 bases at V and 4 bases at J; junction bases unmatched: 11. The CDR3 loop reads CASSPTDDRVGTEAFF. The CDR3 DNA is TGTGCCAGCTCACCGACGGACGACAGGGTCGGCACTGAAGCTTTCTTT.

This clonotype was seen a few times. This chain connects TRBV5-1 to TRBJ2-3, with D possibly being TRBD1 (6 bases). The CDR3 is 15 amino acids. CDR1 is SGHRS and CDR2 is YFSETQ in the germline V gene. V lost 6 bases, J lost 0 bases, and 14 bases lay in between. This CDR3 is CASTIDRTSTDTQYF. The DNA of the CDR3 is TGCGCCAGCACTATTGACAGGACGAGCACAGATACGCAGTATTTT. Complete variable domain (other parts from reference TRBV5-1 and TRBJ2-3): KAGVTQTPRYLIKTRGQQVTLSCSPISGHRSVSWYQQTPGQGLQFLFEYFSETQRNKGNFPGRFSGRQFSNSRSEMNVSTLELGDSALYLCASTIDRTSTDTQYFGPGTRLTVL.

The V gene is TRBV12-3 or TRBV12-4, the J gene TRBJ2-5; 7 bases map to TRBD2. The CDR3 contains 12 residues. Trimming at V came to 6 bases and at J to 12 bases, leaving 10 bases not matched to a gene. In nucleotides, the CDR3 is TGTGCCAGCAGCACAGATCGGGGGGTTGAGTACTTC. Its translation is CASSTDRGVEYF.

The rearrangement uses TRBV2 and TRBJ2-5; 12 bases agree with TRBD2. V lost 6 bases and J lost 3; bases outside the gene matches: 5. Germline CDR1 SNHLY, CDR2 FYNNEI. The length of the CDR3 is 15 residues. The CDR3: CASRLRLAGEETQYF. Here the CDR3 DNA reads TGTGCCAGCAGACTCAGACTAGCGGGGGAAGAGACCCAGTACTTC.

J is TRBJ2-5 and V is TRBV3-1, with TRBD1 matching 10 bases. V trimming: 0 bases; J trimming: 5 bases; junction bases outside the gene matches: 3. Germline CDR1 is LGHDT and CDR2 is YNNKEL (reference sequence). CDR3 size: 15 residues. CDR3 coding DNA: TGTGCCAGCAGCCAAGATTCGACAGGGGGCGAGACCCAGTACTTC. This codes for CASSQDSTGGETQYF.

This clonotype was counted a few times. The J gene is TRBJ2-3, the V gene TRBV5-1; D call uncertain. The CDR3 is 14 amino acids. V was pared by 4 bases and J by 3 bases, with 12 bases between. CDR1 is SGHRS, CDR2 YFSETQ, per germline. The DNA for the CDR3 is TGCGCCAGCAGCGTGGACCAGGCGACAGATACGCAGTATTTT. It encodes CASSVDQATDTQYF.

In this sample, this clonotype turned up many times. The chain is built from TRBV5-1 and TRBJ2-5; D uncertain. CDR1 and CDR2 (germline): SGHRS, YFSETQ. CDR3 length equals 13 residues. The V end lost 2 bases, the J end lost 1 base, and 6 bases lay between the germline ends. Written as DNA, the CDR3 is TGCGCCAGCAGCTTAGACACCCAAGAGACCCAGTACTTC. Translating gives CASSLDTQETQYF. The variable domain in full, completed from reference TRBV5-1 and TRBJ2-5, reads KAGVTQTPRYLIKTRGQQVTLSCSPISGHRSVSWYQQTPGQGLQFLFEYFSETQRNKGNFPGRFSGRQFSNSRSEMNVSTLELGDSALYLCASSLDTQETQYFGPGTRLLVL.

This clonotype occurred a few times. The chain combines TRBV4-1 with TRBJ1-1, with a weak D call TRBD1 (5 bases). V was clipped by 4 bases and J by 9 bases, with 9 bases between them. CDR1 and CDR2 (germline): MGHRA, YSYEKL. CDR3 size: 11 residues. Here the CDR3 reads CASSLGTQAFF. DNA for the CDR3: TGCGCCAGCAGCCTAGGGACCCAAGCTTTCTTT.

In the case of this clonotype: This could be a read error, since a much larger clone is one nucleotide away. The chain recombines TRBV15 with TRBJ2-1; tentatively, D is TRBD2 (7 bases). The germline V gene has CDR1 LNHNV and CDR2 YYDKDF (reference sequence). The CDR3 covers 15 residues. The CDR3 loop reads CATGGLSASYNGQFF. The CDR3 region has the DNA TGTGCCACGGGGGGGCTTAGTGCCTCCTACAATGGGCAGTTCTTC.

The chain uses TRBV29-1 and TRBJ2-3; TRBD1 matches at 9 bases. The germline V gene encodes CDR1 SQVTM and CDR2 ANQGSEA. With V trimmed by 6 bases and J by 3 bases, 4 bases remained unmatched. The CDR3 runs 13 residues. This chain's CDR3 is CSVAGTGTDTQYF. In DNA, the CDR3 is TGCAGCGTAGCCGGGACAGGGACAGATACGCAGTATTTT.

This chain connects TRBV12-3 or TRBV12-4 to TRBJ2-1; D call uncertain. The CDR3 covers 15 residues. Trimming removed 2 bases from V and 5 bases from J, with 13 bases in between. The CDR3 is CASSLIADLDNEQFF. CDR3 DNA: TGTGCCAGCAGTTTAATCGCGGATTTGGACAATGAGCAGTTCTTC.

V gene TRBV6-6 combines with J gene TRBJ2-1; perhaps TRBD2 as D (6 bases). V lost 8 bases to trimming and J lost 8 bases, with 13 bases between them. Germline V gene lookup returns CDR1 MNHNY and CDR2 SVGAGI (reference sequence). This CDR3 is 12 amino acids long. CDR3 in amino acids: CASFTREDEQFF. Written as DNA, the CDR3 is TGTGCCAGCTTCACGAGGGAGGATGAGCAGTTCTTC.

This chain connects TRBV15 to TRBJ1-1; unclear D gene. The germline gives CDR1 LNHNV, CDR2 YYDKDF (reference sequence). There are 13 residues in the CDR3. The V end was cut by 4 bases, the J end by 6 bases, with 12 bases between. The DNA for the CDR3 is TGTGCCACCAGCACTGGGCCCCGGGCTGAAGCTTTCTTT. Translation gives CATSTGPRAEAFF.

The V call is TRBV28, the J call TRBJ2-1, with D possibly matching TRBD2 (7 bases). This CDR3 is built from 16 residues. Germline V gives CDR1 MDHEN, CDR2 SYDVKM. V lost 4 bases and J lost 7, with 20 bases in between. The DNA for the CDR3 is TGTGCCAGCAGTTCGGGGGCGGGGGATGGATCGAATGAGCAGTTCTTC. It encodes CASSSGAGDGSNEQFF.

On this clonotype: Relative to the germline gene, one junction end is altered; a read error may explain this. The chain employs TRBV2 and TRBJ2-2; D call uncertain. The CDR3 sequence is 15 residues long. Germline lookup yields CDR1 SNHLY and CDR2 FYNNEI. CDR3 region: CTSSLSSGGTGELFF. The DNA of the CDR3 is TGTACCAGCTCCCTCTCGTCGGGCGGAACCGGGGAGCTGTTTTTT.

The rearrangement joins TRBV6-6 to TRBJ2-5; D is ambiguous. V was pared by 6 bases and J by 0 bases, with 11 bases between. There are 14 residues in the CDR3. Per germline, CDR1 MNHNY and CDR2 SVGAGI (reference sequence). In DNA, the CDR3 is TGTGCCAGCAGAAATGGGCAGAACCAAGAGACCCAGTACTTC. Its translation is CASRNGQNQETQYF.

This clonotype appeared a few times. The chain combines TRBV4-3 with TRBJ2-5; D gene uncertain. Trimming left V 3 bases short and J 4 bases short, with 12 bases between. Germline CDR1 is LGHNA and CDR2 is YSLEER. There are 14 residues in the CDR3. The CDR3 nucleotides read TGCGCCAGCAGCCATTCCGTATGGGGAGAGACCCAGTACTTC. Amino acid sequence: CASSHSVWGETQYF.

The V call is TRBV12-3 or TRBV12-4, the J call TRBJ1-5, with a tentative D call TRBD1 (6 bases). Trimming removed 6 bases from V and 7 bases from J, with 19 bases in between. The CDR3 contains 15 residues. The CDR3 is CASSEIRGGGQPQHF. The DNA of the CDR3 is TGTGCCAGCAGCGAAATCAGGGGCGGGGGACAGCCCCAGCATTTT.

This chain joins TRBV4-2 and TRBJ1-2; D remains ambiguous. The CDR3 contains 15 residues. V gave up 3 bases and J gave up 4 bases, with 15 bases separating them. Germline V CDR1 and CDR2: LGHNA, YNFKEQ. The CDR3 bases are TGTGCCAGCAGCCAGGAGACACAAGCTTCCTATGGCTACACCTTC. Its translation is CASSQETQASYGYTF.

This clonotype was counted a few times. Sequence at one end of the junction differs from germline and may be a read error. V usage is TRBV7-7 and J usage is TRBJ2-7; D ambiguous. CDR1 SSHAT and CDR2 FNYEAQ come from the germline V gene (reference sequence). This CDR3 spans 14 amino acids. For the CDR3, the DNA is TGTGCTAGCAGCTTAACGCCCACCAGCAATGAGCAGTACTTC. Translated: CASSLTPTSNEQYF. The whole variable domain, remainder taken from reference TRBV7-7 and TRBJ2-7, is GAGVSQSPRYKVTKRGQDVTLRCDPISSHATLYWYQQALGQGPEFLTYFNYEAQPDKSGLPSDRFSAERPEGSISTLTIQRTEQRDSAMYRCASSLTPTSNEQYFGPGTRLTVT.

This chain links TRBV5-1 with TRBJ2-1, with a tentative D call TRBD2 (7 bases). This CDR3 spans 17 amino acids. Germline CDR1 reads SGHRS; CDR2 reads YFSETQ. Between the trimmed V and J ends, which lost 0 bases and 9 bases, there was a span of 22 bases. In nucleotides, the CDR3 is TGCGCCAGCAGCTTGGGGGTTGCTCGGGGGGCGTCAAGTGAGCAGTTCTTC. Its translation is CASSLGVARGASSEQFF.